Shown below are 19 T cell receptor beta chains from a single sample sequenced in a study of cytomegalovirus exposure and HLA in healthy donors. Researchers ran the PCR with 60 Vbeta and 13 Jbeta primers. The data were produced by immunoSEQ multiplex PCR, yet TCRdb's version contains in-frame clones alone and is incomplete. The sample comprises 100,000 to 150,000 clones, about two thirds of which are singletons, and 8.2% rests with the top ten. Sequenced input: PBMCs. The receptors were gathered from a woman in her forties in good health and CMV-seropositive.

The gene calls are TRBV10-3 and TRBJ1-5, with TRBD1 as a possible D gene (5 bases). The CDR3 spans 13 residues. Trimming left V 0 bases short and J 5 bases short, with 5 bases between. Germline CDR1 reads ENHRY; CDR2 reads SYGVKD. The CDR3, as DNA: TGTGCCATCAGTGAGTCACAGGATCAGCCCCAGCATTTT. Translated, it gives CAISESQDQPQHF.

The chain has TRBV5-1 and TRBJ2-1; 9 nucleotides match TRBD1. Germline CDR1 SGHRS, CDR2 YFSETQ. The CDR3 totals 14 residues. The ends lost 4 bases at V and 2 bases at J; junction bases unmatched: 1. For the CDR3, the DNA is TGCGCCAGCAGCCGACAGGGGGCCTACAATGAGCAGTTCTTC. Protein sequence: CASSRQGAYNEQFF.

This rearrangement joins TRBV6-6 to TRBJ1-1; D remains ambiguous. The CDR3 contains 13 residues. The germline CDR1 and CDR2 sequences are MNHNY and SVGAGI (reference sequence). V lost 5 bases to trimming and J lost 1 base, with 8 bases between them. CDR3: CASSLIRNTEAFF. CDR3 sequence (DNA): TGTGCCAGCAGTCTTATTAGGAACACTGAAGCTTTCTTT.

The rearrangement uses TRBV5-6 and TRBJ2-5; D may be TRBD1 (6 bases). The end of the DNA aligns better with TRBJ2-7, so the J call may be wrong. In germline, CDR1 is SGHDT, CDR2 YYEEEE. The CDR3 spans 13 residues. In DNA, the CDR3 is TGTGCCAGCAGCTTCGGGACAATCTACGAGCAGTACTTC. Translated: CASSFGTIYEQYF.

This chain uses TRBV7-9 with TRBJ2-5, with no clear D. Trimming shortened V by 1 base and J by 9 bases, and 12 bases separated the two germline ends. Germline lookup yields CDR1 SEHNR and CDR2 FQNEAQ (reference sequence). The CDR3 sequence is 13 residues long. The CDR3 bases are TGTGCCAGCAGCTTAGTCCAAACGGTGGCCCAGTACTTC. Translated, it gives CASSLVQTVAQYF.

J is TRBJ2-5 and V is TRBV9, with 7 bases fitting TRBD1. The V and J ends lost 3 bases and 5 bases, in that order; junction bases with no gene match: 7. This CDR3 comprises 14 residues. The V gene's germline CDR1 is SGDLS and CDR2 YYNGEE. As DNA, the CDR3 is TGTGCCAGCAGCGAGGGGGCTAGTTGGGAGACCCAGTACTTC. It yields the protein CASSEGASWETQYF. The variable domain in full, with the rest retrieved from reference TRBV9 and TRBJ2-5, is DSGVTQTPKHLITATGQRVTLRCSPRSGDLSVYWYQQSLDQGLQFLIQYYNGEERAKGNILERFSAQQFPDLHSELNLSSLELGDSALYFCASSEGASWETQYFGPGTRLLVL.

This chain links TRBV7-6 with TRBJ1-1; 8 bases are a match to TRBD1. In germline, CDR1 is SGHVS, CDR2 FNYEAQ. The CDR3 has 16 residues. The V segment lost 5 bases and the J segment 5 bases; nucleotides outside the gene matches: 13. CDR3 sequence: CASSLEQGASGTEAFF. The CDR3 DNA follows: TGTGCCAGCAGCCTCGAGCAGGGGGCGTCGGGTACTGAAGCTTTCTTT.

The V gene is TRBV11-3, the J gene TRBJ2-2; D remains unclear. This CDR3 is built from 14 residues. Germline V CDR1 and CDR2: SGHNT, YENEEA. Trimming removed 1 base at V and 4 bases at J, with 7 bases between. Written as DNA, the CDR3 is TGTGCCAGCAGCTTAGGTTCGGGCACCGGGGAGCTGTTTTTT. Residues: CASSLGSGTGELFF.

CDR3 nucleotide sequence: TGCGCCAGCAGCCAAGATCGCCAGGGAAATGAAAAACTGTTTTTT. Residues: CASSQDRQGNEKLFF. The V gene is TRBV4-3, the J gene TRBJ1-4; D possibly corresponds to TRBD1 (5 bases). Trimming pared 0 bases from V and 5 bases from J, leaving 10 bases between. The CDR3 consists of 15 residues. The germline CDR1 and CDR2 sequences are LGHNA and YSLEER.

V is TRBV5-1 and J is TRBJ1-2, with D perhaps TRBD1 (6 bases). In germline, CDR1 is SGHRS, CDR2 YFSETQ. V gave up 0 bases and J gave up 3 bases, with 12 bases separating them. There are 15 residues in the CDR3. DNA for the CDR3: TGCGCCAGCAGCTTGGACGGCAGGGGTCACTATGGCTACACCTTC. Translation gives CASSLDGRGHYGYTF. The whole variable domain, filled in from reference TRBV5-1 and TRBJ1-2, reads KAGVTQTPRYLIKTRGQQVTLSCSPISGHRSVSWYQQTPGQGLQFLFEYFSETQRNKGNFPGRFSGRQFSNSRSEMNVSTLELGDSALYLCASSLDGRGHYGYTFGSGTRLTVV.

The chain joins TRBV5-6 to TRBJ1-2; 9 nucleotides match TRBD1. CDR1 SGHDT and CDR2 YYEEEE come from the germline V gene. This CDR3 comprises 14 residues. V dropped 4 bases and J dropped 8; count of bases not matched to a gene: 9. The CDR3 DNA reads as TGTGCCAGCAGCCGGGACAGGGAAACTTACGGCTACACCTTC. Protein: CASSRDRETYGYTF. Complete variable domain (other parts from reference TRBV5-6 and TRBJ1-2): DAGVTQSPTHLIKTRGQQVTLRCSPKSGHDTVSWYQQALGQGPQFIFQYYEEEERQRGNFPDRFSGHQFPNYSSELNVNALLLGDSALYLCASSRDRETYGYTFGSGTRLTVV.

The CDR3 loop is CASSYRGFFTDTQYF. The CDR3 bases are TGTGCCAGCAGCTACAGGGGATTCTTCACAGATACGCAGTATTTT. The chain uses TRBV7-3 and TRBJ2-3; 7 bases are a match to TRBD1. J was trimmed by 2 bases and V by 4 bases; bases with no gene match: 6. CDR1 is SGHTA and CDR2 is FQGTGA in the germline V gene. The CDR3 sequence is 15 residues long.

J is TRBJ2-7 and V is TRBV6-5; 7 positions match TRBD2. J lost 5 bases, V lost 6 bases, and 7 bases had no gene match. CDR1 and CDR2 from the germline V gene are MNHEY and SVGAGI. The CDR3 length is 13 residues. The CDR3, as DNA: TGTGCCAGCAGAGGAGCGGGGAGGGACGAGCAGTACTTC. It specifies CASRGAGRDEQYF.

This chain links TRBV6-5 with TRBJ1-3, with D maybe TRBD1 (5 bases). Trimming removed 6 bases at V and 2 bases at J, with 14 bases between. The CDR3 length is 15 residues. Per germline, CDR1 MNHEY and CDR2 SVGAGI. The CDR3 protein is CASRDSGSPGNTIYF. The CDR3 DNA reads TGTGCCAGCAGAGACAGCGGGAGCCCTGGAAACACCATATATTTT.

This clone was counted between two and nine times. The chain is built from TRBV18 and TRBJ1-1; 7 nucleotides match TRBD1. There are 14 residues in the CDR3. V lost 3 bases and J lost 3; bases outside the gene matches: 4. Germline V gene data show CDR1 as KGHSH and CDR2 as LQKENI. The CDR3 spells CASSPTGVDTEAFF. CDR3 DNA sequence: TGTGCCAGCTCACCCACAGGGGTTGACACTGAAGCTTTCTTT.

The chain employs TRBV10-3 and TRBJ1-1, with a possible D match to TRBD1 (5 bases). The CDR3 runs to 14 residues. Trimming removed 6 bases at V and 10 bases at J, with 21 bases between. Germline V gives CDR1 ENHRY, CDR2 SYGVKD. The DNA for the CDR3 is TGTGCCATCAGAGCCGCAGGGCTAAATCGGCGAGCTTTCTTT. Protein product: CAIRAAGLNRRAFF.

This clone has a handful of counts. The chain's CDR3 is CSAKGQPNTEAFF. Written as DNA, the CDR3 is TGCAGCGCTAAGGGACAGCCGAACACTGAAGCTTTCTTT. The rearrangement uses TRBV29-1 and TRBJ1-1; 7 positions match TRBD1. This CDR3 spans 13 amino acids. With V trimmed by 7 bases and J by 1 base, 6 bases remained unmatched. CDR1 is SQVTM and CDR2 is ANQGSEA in the germline V gene.

V and J are TRBV14 and TRBJ1-1, with 9 bases matching TRBD1. Germline CDR1 is SGHDN and CDR2 is FVKESK. CDR3 size: 16 residues. The J segment lost 3 bases and the V segment lost 4 bases, leaving 9 bases of the junction unmatched. The CDR3 sequence: CASSLGTGRWDTEAFF. CDR3 nucleotides: TGTGCCAGCAGCCTCGGGACAGGGCGTTGGGACACTGAAGCTTTCTTT.

V usage is TRBV29-1 and J usage is TRBJ2-7; D gene uncertain. Trimming shortened V by 2 bases and J by 6 bases, and 8 bases separated the two germline ends. Germline CDR1 and CDR2: SQVTM and ANQGSEA. This CDR3 comprises 11 residues. This CDR3 is CSVEFEAEQYF. The CDR3 nucleotides read TGCAGCGTTGAATTCGAGGCCGAGCAGTACTTC.